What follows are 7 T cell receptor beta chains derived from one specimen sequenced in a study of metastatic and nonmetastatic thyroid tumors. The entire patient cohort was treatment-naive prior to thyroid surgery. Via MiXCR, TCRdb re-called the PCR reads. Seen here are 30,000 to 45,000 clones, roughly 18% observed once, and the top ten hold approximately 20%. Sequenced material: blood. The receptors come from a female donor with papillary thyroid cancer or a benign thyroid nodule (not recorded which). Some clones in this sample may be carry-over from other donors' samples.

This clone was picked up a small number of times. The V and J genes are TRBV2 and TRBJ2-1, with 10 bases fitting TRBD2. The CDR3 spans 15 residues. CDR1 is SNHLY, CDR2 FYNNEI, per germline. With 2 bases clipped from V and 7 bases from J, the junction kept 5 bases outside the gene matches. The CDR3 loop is CASSEWTSGSNEQFF. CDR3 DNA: TGTGCCAGCAGTGAATGGACTAGCGGAAGTAATGAGCAGTTCTTC.

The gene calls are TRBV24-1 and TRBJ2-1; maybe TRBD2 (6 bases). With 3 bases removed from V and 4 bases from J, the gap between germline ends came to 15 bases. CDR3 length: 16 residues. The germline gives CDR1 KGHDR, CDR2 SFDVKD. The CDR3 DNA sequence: TGTGCCACCAGTGATCAACATAGCGGAGGTTACAATGAGCAGTTCTTC. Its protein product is CATSDQHSGGYNEQFF.

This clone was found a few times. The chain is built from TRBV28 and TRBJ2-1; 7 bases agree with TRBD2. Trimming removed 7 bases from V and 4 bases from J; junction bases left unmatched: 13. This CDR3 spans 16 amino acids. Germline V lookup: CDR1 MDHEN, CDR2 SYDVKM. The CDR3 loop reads CASNSESSGKYNEQFF. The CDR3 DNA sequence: TGTGCCAGCAATTCGGAGTCCAGCGGGAAGTACAATGAGCAGTTCTTC.

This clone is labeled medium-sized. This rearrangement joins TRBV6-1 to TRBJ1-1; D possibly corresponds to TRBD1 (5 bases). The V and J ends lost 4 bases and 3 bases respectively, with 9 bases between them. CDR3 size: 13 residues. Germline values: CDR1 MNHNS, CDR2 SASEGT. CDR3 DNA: TGTGCCAGCAGTGCCCCGGGGGACACTGAAGCTTTCTTT. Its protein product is CASSAPGDTEAFF.

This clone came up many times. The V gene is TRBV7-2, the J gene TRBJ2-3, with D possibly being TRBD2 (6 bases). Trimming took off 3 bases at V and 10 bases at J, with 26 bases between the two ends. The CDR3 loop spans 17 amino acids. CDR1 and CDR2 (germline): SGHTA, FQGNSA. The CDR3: CASSFPQVADPSASQYF. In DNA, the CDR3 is TGTGCCAGCAGCTTCCCTCAGGTAGCGGACCCCTCGGCATCGCAGTATTTT.

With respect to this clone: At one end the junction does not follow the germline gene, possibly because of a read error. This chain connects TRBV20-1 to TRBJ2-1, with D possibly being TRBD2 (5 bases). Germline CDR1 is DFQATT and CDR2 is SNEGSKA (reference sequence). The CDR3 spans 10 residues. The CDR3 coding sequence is TGCAGTTCTAGCTCCAATGAGCAGTTCTTC. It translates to CSSSSNEQFF.

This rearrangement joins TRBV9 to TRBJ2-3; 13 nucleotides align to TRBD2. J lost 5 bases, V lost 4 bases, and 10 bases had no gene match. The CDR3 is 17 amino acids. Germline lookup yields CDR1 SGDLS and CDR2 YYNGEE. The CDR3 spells CASSSRLAGGSGDTQYF. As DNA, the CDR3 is TGTGCCAGCAGCTCCAGACTAGCGGGAGGATCCGGAGATACGCAGTATTTT.